These 26 T cell receptor beta chains share one sample of origin, sequenced in a study of blood T cell repertoires in COVID-19 (dated by TCRdb to about 2020). Library prep was done by the immunoSEQ multiplex PCR assay. TCRdb mirrors the immuneACCESS table, restricted to in-frame sequences. Some clones are absent from its copies; in checked studies, under half trace to an unresolved V gene, and the reason for the others is unknown. In all, the sample holds about 130,000 clones, and 85% of those were seen once. The ten biggest clones cover about a quarter of the sample. What was sequenced was peripheral blood. All receptors derive from a woman of 80 years or more with acute or convalescent COVID-19.

A few counts support this clone. The chain combines TRBV6-5 with TRBJ2-7; a weak D match, TRBD1 (6 bases). The CDR3 covers 15 residues. Germline CDR1 reads MNHEY; CDR2 reads SVGAGI. Deletions cut 5 bases from V and 7 bases from J, with 21 bases between. CDR3 DNA: TGTGCCAGCAGTCCCGCTAGGGCAGGGGAGCGGGAGCAGTACGTC. Translated, it gives CASSPARAGEREQYV.

The chain is built from TRBV5-5 and TRBJ1-1; 7 bases are a match to TRBD1. CDR3 length: 13 residues. The germline gives CDR1 SGHKS, CDR2 YYEKEE (reference sequence). The V segment lost 2 bases and the J segment 5 bases; nucleotides outside the gene matches: 3. The DNA of the CDR3 is TGTGCCAGCAGCTTTACGGGACAGACTGAAGCTTTCTTT. Its protein product is CASSFTGQTEAFF.

The chain has TRBV7-9 and TRBJ2-6, with D uncertain. The CDR3 is made up of 15 amino acids. Germline V gene data show CDR1 as SEHNR and CDR2 as FQNEAQ (reference sequence). V shed 5 bases and J shed 0 bases, with 8 bases lying between them. The CDR3 DNA is TGTGCCAGCAGCCCAAGCGCCTCTGGGGCCAACGTCCTGACTTTC. Protein product: CASSPSASGANVLTF.

CDR3 nucleotide sequence: TGTGCCAGCAGCCCTTACAAATATGATTCTGAAAAACTGTTTTTT. Translating it yields CASSPYKYDSEKLFF. V gene TRBV2 combines with J gene TRBJ1-4; D is unresolved. The CDR3 loop spans 15 amino acids. Germline CDR1 SNHLY, CDR2 FYNNEI. Trimming stripped 6 bases from V and 7 bases from J, with 18 bases between.

The chain links TRBV7-2 to TRBJ2-7; 8 nucleotides agree with TRBD1. V gave up 6 bases and J gave up 3 bases; unmatched junction bases: 4. The CDR3 runs 13 residues. In germline, CDR1 is SGHTA, CDR2 FQGNSA. CDR3 in amino acids: CASRQGVNYEQYF. DNA of the CDR3: TGTGCCAGCAGACAGGGGGTTAACTACGAGCAGTACTTC.

This chain connects TRBV9 to TRBJ2-1; 9 bases are shared with TRBD2. CDR1 and CDR2 (germline): SGDLS, YYNGEE. The CDR3 spans 15 residues. Losses at the gene ends were 0 bases for V and 4 bases for J; bases not matched to a gene: 2. CDR3 bases: TGTGCCAGCAGCGTAGGCGGGGGGGATTACAATGAGCAGTTCTTC. Its translation: CASSVGGGDYNEQFF.

V usage is TRBV28 and J usage is TRBJ1-3, with 8 bases that match TRBD1. Germline V gene sequence: CDR1 MDHEN, CDR2 SYDVKM. J lost 7 bases, V lost 4 bases, and 9 bases had no gene match. The CDR3 has 15 amino acids. This chain's CDR3 is CASSSPQGAWNTIYF. In nucleotides, the CDR3 is TGTGCCAGCAGTTCTCCTCAGGGGGCTTGGAACACCATATATTTT.

The chain links TRBV12-5 to TRBJ1-2; D remains unclear. V dropped 8 bases and J dropped 2 bases, with 6 bases sitting between them. Looked up from germline, CDR1 is LGHNT and CDR2 is FRNRAP. The CDR3 is made up of 11 amino acids. DNA for the CDR3: TGTGCTAGTTCCCTAAACTATGGCTACACCTTC. Amino acids: CASSLNYGYTF. The entire variable domain, with the rest obtained from reference TRBV12-5 and TRBJ1-2, is as follows: DARVTQTPRHKVTEMGQEVTMRCQPILGHNTVFWYRQTMMQGLELLAYFRNRAPLDDSGMPKDRFSAEMPDATLATLKIQPSEPRDSAVYFCASSLNYGYTFGSGTRLTVV.

The rearrangement joins TRBV5-5 to TRBJ2-2; 9 bases agree with TRBD1. There are 16 residues in the CDR3. The V and J ends lost 4 bases and 4 bases, in that order; junction bases with no gene match: 8. The germline CDR1 and CDR2 sequences are SGHKS and YYEKEE (reference sequence). The CDR3 DNA is TGTGCCAGCAGCCAAACTCCGGGACAGGGCACCGGGGAGCTGTTTTTT. As protein: CASSQTPGQGTGELFF.

The chain uses TRBV20-1 and TRBJ1-1; D uncertain. The ends were cut back, 0 bases at V and 9 bases at J, with 8 bases in the middle. There are 11 residues in the CDR3. Germline V lookup: CDR1 DFQATT, CDR2 SNEGSKA (reference sequence). The CDR3 DNA is TGCAGTGCTAGAGACCTGAGTAAAGCTTTCTTT. It encodes CSARDLSKAFF.

The count of this clone is one. The chain joins TRBV4-1 to TRBJ1-1; 7 bases are shared with TRBD1. The V gene end was trimmed by 3 bases and the J gene end by 1 base; junction bases not matched to a gene: 14. CDR1 is MGHRA and CDR2 is YSYEKL in the germline V gene. The CDR3 covers 18 residues. DNA for the CDR3: TGCGCCAGCAGCCATTCGACAGGGCAGACAAAGTCGAACACTGAAGCTTTCTTT. It translates to CASSHSTGQTKSNTEAFF.

The V and J genes are TRBV14 and TRBJ1-2; the D gene is possibly TRBD1 (6 bases). This CDR3 comprises 15 residues. The V and J ends lost 8 bases and 3 bases respectively, with 19 bases between them. CDR1 and CDR2 (germline): SGHDN, FVKESK. Here the CDR3 reads CASGDRRLGDYGYTF. The CDR3 DNA sequence: TGTGCCAGCGGCGACAGGCGACTGGGGGACTATGGCTACACCTTC.

The CDR3 spells CATCLTRGNTEAFF. CDR3 nucleotide sequence: TGTGCCACCTGCCTCACCCGAGGGAACACTGAAGCTTTCTTT. The chain has TRBV6-5 and TRBJ1-1, with unresolved D. Trimming cost V 10 bases and J 1 base, with 16 bases left between them. The germline V gene has CDR1 MNHEY and CDR2 SVGAGI. The CDR3 totals 14 residues.

The chain links TRBV9 to TRBJ1-2; no firm D call. The germline CDR1 and CDR2 sequences are SGDLS and YYNGEE. This CDR3 is 14 amino acids long. Trimming cost V 4 bases and J 2 bases, with 12 bases left between them. The CDR3 DNA sequence: TGTGCCAGCAGCCTCGGACGGGGAAACTATGGCTACACCTTC. Its protein product is CASSLGRGNYGYTF.

CDR3: CASSLGRGNTEAFF. CDR3 sequence (DNA): TGTGCCAGCAGTTTGGGGCGGGGTAACACTGAAGCTTTCTTT. J is TRBJ1-1 and V is TRBV27, with a possible D match to TRBD1 (5 bases). The CDR3 totals 14 residues. The germline gives CDR1 MNHEY, CDR2 SMNVEV (reference sequence). Trimming shortened V by 3 bases and J by 2 bases, and 10 bases separated the two germline ends.

V and J are TRBV7-8 and TRBJ1-6; 9 bases line up with TRBD1. V dropped 1 base and J dropped 17; count of bases not matched to a gene: 6. The CDR3 covers 13 residues. In germline, CDR1 is SGHVS, CDR2 FQNEAQ. This CDR3 is CASSLEVGQGFHF. CDR3 in DNA: TGTGCCAGCAGCTTAGAAGTCGGACAGGGGTTCCACTTT.

This clone was seen only once. The gene calls are TRBV7-8 and TRBJ1-2, with a weak D call TRBD1 (5 bases). CDR3 size: 16 residues. Germline values: CDR1 SGHVS, CDR2 FQNEAQ. Trimming cost V 5 bases and J 3 bases, with 19 bases left between them. CDR3 coding DNA: TGTGCCAGCAGCCCTAGTGGGGCAGGGCTCCACTATGGCTACACCTTC. This translates into CASSPSGAGLHYGYTF.

The chain uses TRBV9 and TRBJ1-2, with D possibly being TRBD1 (5 bases). The CDR3 loop spans 15 amino acids. Germline loops: CDR1 SGDLS, CDR2 YYNGEE. V was trimmed by 5 bases and J by 7 bases, leaving 21 bases between them. This chain's CDR3 is CASSPPGIRGTGYTF. The CDR3 coding sequence is TGTGCCAGCAGTCCTCCGGGGATACGGGGGACTGGCTACACCTTC.

This chain links TRBV7-2 with TRBJ1-1; possible D gene TRBD1, 5 bases. The CDR3 spans 14 residues. The V and J ends lost 5 bases and 1 base respectively, with 11 bases between them. In germline, CDR1 is SGHTA, CDR2 FQGNSA. The CDR3: CASSLRQKNTEAFF. The CDR3 coding sequence is TGTGCCAGCAGCCTCCGACAGAAGAACACTGAAGCTTTCTTT.

This clone has only a few counts. CDR3 protein: CATSGSGANVLTF. The CDR3 DNA reads TGTGCCACCTCGGGATCCGGGGCCAACGTCCTGACTTTC. The V and J genes are TRBV10-3 and TRBJ2-6, with a weak D call TRBD2 (5 bases). The CDR3 sequence is 13 residues long. V lost 10 bases to trimming and J lost 4 bases, with 11 bases between them. Germline V lookup: CDR1 ENHRY, CDR2 SYGVKD.

The chain employs TRBV7-3 and TRBJ2-3; 10 bases match TRBD2. V lost 4 bases to trimming and J lost 6 bases; unmatched junction nucleotides: 4. CDR3 size: 14 residues. The V gene's germline CDR1 is SGHTA and CDR2 FQGTGA. CDR3 sequence reads: CASSSTSGVDTQYF. The CDR3 nucleotides are TGTGCCAGCAGCTCCACTAGCGGGGTCGATACGCAGTATTTT.

CDR3 nucleotide sequence: TGTGCCAGCAGCTTGTCTGCGAGCCAAGCTTTCTTT. Its translation: CASSLSASQAFF. The genes are TRBV5-5 and TRBJ1-1; D is undetermined. The CDR3 loop spans 12 amino acids. Germline values: CDR1 SGHKS, CDR2 YYEKEE (reference sequence). V was shortened by 1 base and J by 9 bases, with 10 bases between the two germline ends. The variable domain in full, with the rest retrieved from reference TRBV5-5 and TRBJ1-1, is DAGVTQSPTHLIKTRGQQVTLRCSPISGHKSVSWYQQVLGQGPQFIFQYYEKEERGRGNFPDRFSARQFPNYSSELNVNALLLGDSALYLCASSLSASQAFFGQGTRLTVV.

The J gene is TRBJ2-2, the V gene TRBV7-3; 8 bases are a match to TRBD2. CDR3 length equals 18 residues. Germline V CDR1 and CDR2: SGHTA, FQGTGA. V lost 0 bases and J lost 5; bases outside the gene matches: 11. In DNA, the CDR3 is TGTGCCAGCAGCTTAACGTCCGGGGGGGCCTTTCGGACCGGGGAGCTGTTTTTT. Encoded protein: CASSLTSGGAFRTGELFF.

The CDR3 loop is CASSSGLQETQYF. The CDR3, as DNA: TGTGCCAGCAGCTCGGGACTACAAGAGACCCAGTACTTC. The chain uses TRBV7-3 and TRBJ2-5; 7 bases are a match to TRBD2. The germline gives CDR1 SGHTA, CDR2 FQGTGA. The V and J ends lost 4 bases and 2 bases, in that order; junction bases with no gene match: 1. The CDR3 covers 13 residues.

The chain combines TRBV3-1 (or the pseudogene TRBV3-2) with TRBJ1-5; TRBD1 matches 9 bases. The germline V gene has CDR1 LGHDT and CDR2 YNNKEL (reference sequence). This CDR3 is built from 16 residues. Trimming at V came to 1 base and at J to 7 bases, leaving 8 bases not matched to a gene. The chain's CDR3 is CASSQGSYRGLQPQHF. As DNA, the CDR3 is TGTGCCAGCAGCCAAGGCTCTTACAGGGGGCTACAGCCCCAGCATTTT.

Here the CDR3 DNA reads TGTGCCAGCAGAGAGTCCTGGCAGGATCAGCCCCAGCATTTT. The encoded protein is CASRESWQDQPQHF. This rearrangement joins TRBV2 to TRBJ1-5; D not certain. Trimming removed 6 bases at V and 5 bases at J, with 14 bases between. The germline gives CDR1 SNHLY, CDR2 FYNNEI. The CDR3 contains 14 residues.